The 3 T cell receptor beta chains given below trace back to one sample, sequenced in a study of human T cells and chemical hapten exposure. Time point: patch test 1, 2 weeks after DPC sensitization. Specified treatment: therapeutic diphenylcyclopropenone sensitization with weekly scalp DPC. Each CDR3 protein is one row after TCRdb ran MiXCR on the RACE reads. This table has 70,000 to 75,000 distinct CDR3 sequences, about 32% appearing once. The material was whole blood, obtained in connection with sensitization to the hapten diphenylcyclopropenone (DPC). All receptors come from a man aged 40-55 years with alopecia areata. Some clones in this sample may be carry-over from other donors' samples.

This clonotype was detected a few times. This chain connects TRBV10-3 to TRBJ2-7; D ambiguous. V lost 4 bases to trimming and J lost 1 base, with 8 bases between them. The CDR3 consists of 13 residues. CDR1 and CDR2 (germline): ENHRY, SYGVKD. CDR3 sequence reads: CAISVDGSYEQYF. The CDR3 DNA sequence: TGTGCCATCAGTGTTGACGGGTCCTACGAGCAGTACTTC.

Comments on this clonotype: The germline gene is not matched at one end of the junction; a read error may be the cause. This chain uses TRBV29-1 with TRBJ1-1; D is undetermined. The CDR3 loop spans 15 amino acids. CDR1 and CDR2 from the germline V gene are SQVTM and ANQGSEA. CDR3 amino acids: CSVPGGFLRNTETFF. DNA for the CDR3: TGCAGCGTTCCGGGAGGCTTCCTAAGAAACACTGAAACTTTCTTT.

This clonotype turned up a few times. The rearrangement uses TRBV9 and TRBJ2-2; D might be TRBD2 (6 bases). CDR3 size: 15 residues. Germline V gene lookup returns CDR1 SGDLS and CDR2 YYNGEE. With 3 bases removed from V and 3 bases from J, the gap between germline ends came to 12 bases. The CDR3 nucleotides read TGTGCCAGCAGCGCCACTAGCACGGACACCGGGGAGCTGTTTTTT. Translating gives CASSATSTDTGELFF.